Listed below are T cell receptor beta chains from one sample, sequenced in a study of T cell repertoires in cytomegalovirus infection. MiXCR, run by TCRdb on the reads, gives a single entry per CDR3 protein. The sample yields roughly 760,000 distinct CDR3 sequences, less than 40% seen once. Sequences were obtained from PBMCs. The receptor set was obtained from a human donor in good health (CMV status not recorded). Some clones in this sample may be carry-over from other donors' samples. Each CDR3 is given with its conserved first and last residue. The D gene is left open where the match is weak. Only some rows state a clone size, as once, few, many or a class for expanded clones.

cdr3_aa cdr3_nt clone_size j_call v_call d_call
CATAVSTDTQYF TGTGCCACCGCAGTTAGCACAGATACGCAGTATTTT NA TRBJ2-3 TRBV24-1 NA
CASSLLSGGPTDTQYF TGTGCCAGCAGCCTTTTGAGCGGGGGCCCCACAGATACGCAGTATTTT few TRBJ2-3 TRBV7-3 TRBD2
CASSFASGRYEQYF TGCGCCAGCAGCTTCGCTAGCGGGAGGTACGAGCAGTACTTC NA TRBJ2-7 TRBV5-1 TRBD2
CASSGGDTGYTF TGTGCCAGCTCAGGGGGCGATACTGGCTACACCTTC many TRBJ1-2 TRBV12-3/TRBV12-4 TRBD1
CASSIQGTRNTEAFF TGTGCCAGTAGTATACAGGGAACACGGAACACTGAAGCTTTCTTT many TRBJ1-1 TRBV19 NA
CASSLPAGGYSTGNSPLHF TGTGCCAGCAGTTTACCGGCCGGGGGTTACTCGACCGGTAATTCACCCCTCCACTTT NA TRBJ1-6 TRBV28 NA
CASSKGLQADTQYF TGTGCCAGTAGTAAAGGCCTGCAAGCAGATACGCAGTATTTT NA TRBJ2-3 TRBV19 NA
CASSQRGGWGQPQHF TGTGCCAGCAGCCAACGAGGGGGATGGGGTCAGCCCCAGCATTTT NA TRBJ1-5 TRBV28 NA
CDSSLQSGNYNEQFF TGTGACAGCAGTTTACAAAGCGGGAACTACAATGAGCAGTTCTTC NA TRBJ2-1 TRBV27 TRBD2
CASSPRGLAGVGELFF TGTGCCAGCAGTCCTCGGGGGCTAGCGGGAGTCGGGGAGCTGTTTTTT NA TRBJ2-2 TRBV28 TRBD2
CASSIEGTRNGYTF TGTGCCAGTAGTATAGAGGGCACCCGGAATGGCTACACCTTC NA TRBJ1-2 TRBV19 NA
CSARDSMGKAGAQETQYF TGCAGTGCTAGAGATTCCATGGGAAAAGCGGGAGCCCAAGAGACCCAGTACTTC NA TRBJ2-5 TRBV20-1 TRBD2
CASSFARGGDTQYF TGTGCCAGCAGCTTTGCCCGGGGAGGAGATACGCAGTATTTT NA TRBJ2-3 TRBV7-3 NA
CASSGQGANTGELFF TGTGCCAGCAGCGGACAGGGCGCGAACACCGGGGAGCTGTTTTTT NA TRBJ2-2 TRBV2 TRBD1
CASSSLAGEWGGELFF TGTGCCAGCAGTTCACTAGCGGGAGAATGGGGCGGGGAGCTGTTTTTT few TRBJ2-2 TRBV28 TRBD2